The clone carrying this T cell receptor (beta chain) was seen ten or more times. The V gene's germline CDR1 is SGHTA and CDR2 FQGNSA. This CDR3 has 14 residues. Trimming removed 4 bases from V and 4 bases from J, with 13 bases in between. One entry per CDR3 protein results from TCRdb running MiXCR on the 5' RACE reads. Of 250,000 or so distinct CDR3 sequences in the sample, 6% to 8% are singletons; the top ten hold under 7%. The data belong to a study of identical twins. Healthy Caucasians were all of the donors. These data were also filed under a second study, of yellow fever vaccine responses in identical twins.

V is TRBV7-2 and J is TRBJ2-5; D might be TRBD2 (7 bases). Sequenced: CD8+ T cells sorted from blood. The receptor was isolated from a woman under 30 in good health. For the CDR3, the DNA is TGTGCCAGCAGCTACCTAGGGGGGGGAGAGACCCAGTACTTC. It translates to CASSYLGGGETQYF.